This T cell receptor beta chain appears in the sequencing data of a study of CD8 T cells in Susac syndrome (dated by TCRdb to between 2018 and 2021). For the wider study: The study used repertoire sequencing to test whether antigen drove CD8+ T cell activation and differentiation in Susac syndrome. The study compared CD8+ T cell repertoire clonality among 12 healthy donors, 14 Susac syndrome patients and approximately 16 multiple sclerosis patients.

This clonotype was detected a few times. The antigen this receptor binds is unknown. Base qualities are not at hand, and no much larger clone is one base apart. Broad study findings and their caveats: The TCR sequencing and HLA analysis was acknowledged to have included a relatively small number of individuals.

Taken from cysteine to phenylalanine, the CDR3 has 14 residues. Only the CDR3 region is kept as DNA, spanning 42 bases read in frame from base 1. V lost 2 bases and J lost 1 base; the stretch between them is 7 bases long. CDR1 and CDR2 (SGHDT, YYEEEE) derive from the germline V gene. High-throughput TCR beta sequencing profiled peripheral blood CD8+ and CD4+ T cells from healthy donors, Susac syndrome patients and multiple sclerosis patients. Multiple sclerosis controls were treatment-naive patients with stable or active relapsing-remitting disease fulfilling revised McDonald criteria. Bulk CD8+ and CD4+ T cells were purified by magnetic negative isolation, whereas CD8+ TEMRA cells were enriched by FACS. Blood was drawn into EDTA tubes, processed within 24 hours, and PBMCs were isolated by density gradient centrifugation. PBMCs destined for TCR sequencing were cryopreserved in liquid nitrogen and later thawed in a 37 °C water bath. Purity of sorted or isolated CD4+, CD8+ and CD8+ TEMRA cells was at least 90%.

RNA was extracted using the RNeasy kit, and roughly 0.45 to 1 ug of the RNA was reverse transcribed with random hexamers. The immunoSEQ multiplex PCR assay, which covers 54 Vbeta and 13 Jbeta segments, was used to amplify TCR beta CDR3 regions. To correct PCR amplification bias, a synthetic template baseline was used for both primer optimization and computational correction. As for the original processing: Reads were assigned to V, D and J genes according to IMGT and analyzed in immunoSEQ Analyzer, with only productive sequences retained. Clonality was computed as one minus Shannon entropy normalized by log2 of the number of productive unique sequences. For each patient and control, public and private clones were evaluated within the 100 most prevalent clones. Susac-specific clones were defined as absent from healthy and MS cohorts, around 980 published viral clones and other ImmuneACCESS disease sequences. TCRdb ran its own pipeline on the public reads, namely fastp trimming at Q25 and MiXCR clone calling, and kept in-frame beta chains. Rows are combined by CDR3 protein, so each entry shows the most common genes and DNA. The V and J calls come from TCRdb's annotation, not from the publication. The sample table contains 150,000 to 190,000 distinct CDR3 sequences; only one count was recorded for 95% to 96% of them. The ten largest clonotypes hold 0.13% to 0.15% of the sample.

Recombination joined TRBV5-6 with TRBJ1-5; a tentative D call is TRBD1 (5 bases match). This TCR came from a human donor with multiple sclerosis. Source material: CD8+ T cells from PBMCs. Here is the DNA: TGTGCCAGCAGCTTCCGGGACAGCAATCAGCCCCAGCATTTT. The resulting protein is CASSFRDSNQPQHF.